What follows are 19 T cell receptor beta chains derived from one specimen sequenced in a study of blood T cells in healthy people across ages. The second PCR ran roughly 7 to 12 cycles with a sample-barcoded 5' primer and J-beta primers. MiXCR, run by TCRdb on the 5' RACE reads, gives a single entry per CDR3 protein. This sample has under 2,000,000 distinct CDR3 sequences; roughly 50% occur once, and the top ten carry roughly 2%. Specimen: blood. These receptors originate from a woman in her forties in good health.

V and J are TRBV2 and TRBJ2-6; D is undetermined. The CDR3 is made up of 15 amino acids. Trimming pared 7 bases from V and 0 bases from J, leaving 10 bases between. Germline values: CDR1 SNHLY, CDR2 FYNNEI. CDR3 in amino acids: CASTVKSSGANVLTF. The CDR3 region has the DNA TGTGCCAGCACAGTCAAGAGCTCTGGGGCCAACGTCCTGACTTTC.

This sequence joins TRBV20-1 and TRBJ2-7; D unresolved. The CDR3 has 13 residues. Per germline, CDR1 DFQATT and CDR2 SNEGSKA (reference sequence). The V and J ends lost 0 bases and 3 bases respectively, with 9 bases between them. The CDR3 DNA reads as TGCAGTGCTAGAGATCTCGACATCTACGAGCAGTACTTC. Its translation: CSARDLDIYEQYF.

The rearrangement uses TRBV27 and TRBJ2-7; D may be TRBD2 (6 bases). The CDR3 is 19 amino acids. Between the trimmed V and J ends, which lost 2 bases and 0 bases, there was a span of 23 bases. The V gene's germline CDR1 is MNHEY and CDR2 SMNVEV (reference sequence). The chain's CDR3 is CASSLRLSRSGSSSYEQYF. CDR3 coding DNA: TGTGCCAGCAGTTTAAGGCTCTCCCGTAGCGGTTCTAGCTCCTACGAGCAGTACTTC.

This clonotype was observed a handful of times. This chain connects TRBV11-2 to TRBJ2-3, with D perhaps being TRBD1 or TRBD2 (5 bases each). Trimming shortened V by 10 bases and J by 5 bases, and 16 bases separated the two germline ends. Germline V CDR1 and CDR2: SGHAT, FQNNGV. This CDR3 is 13 amino acids long. In DNA form, the CDR3 reads TGTGCCACCAGATACGGGGCGGGAGATACGCAGTATTTT. This translates into CATRYGAGDTQYF.

Note on this clonotype: One end of the junction varies from germline; a read error may be responsible. V is TRBV6-2 or TRBV6-3 and J is TRBJ2-7; TRBD2 might be the D (5 bases). This CDR3 contains 13 residues. Germline V lookup: CDR1 MNHEY, CDR2 SVGEGT. The CDR3 sequence: CACSYPGVYEQYF. CDR3 nucleotides: TGTGCCTGCAGTTACCCCGGGGTCTACGAGCAGTACTTC.

The CDR3 reads CATSREAASNQPQHF. CDR3 bases: TGTGCCACCAGCAGAGAGGCAGCGAGCAATCAGCCCCAGCATTTT. J is TRBJ1-5 and V is TRBV15; D uncertain. The CDR3 is made up of 15 amino acids. The germline CDR1 and CDR2 sequences are LNHNV and YYDKDF (reference sequence). Trimming pared 0 bases from V and 1 base from J, leaving 7 bases between.

This clonotype was observed a handful of times. The chain is built from TRBV20-1 and TRBJ2-1, with TRBD2 as a possible D gene (6 bases). CDR3 length: 14 amino acids. CDR1 is DFQATT, CDR2 SNEGSKA, per germline (reference sequence). Deletions cut 4 bases from V and 4 bases from J, with 14 bases between. The CDR3 sequence is CSATRDSRYNEQFF. DNA of the CDR3: TGCAGTGCTACCCGGGACTCCAGGTACAATGAGCAGTTCTTC.

This clonotype was observed a handful of times. This chain joins TRBV12-3 or TRBV12-4 and TRBJ2-4; TRBD1 might be the D (5 bases). The V and J ends lost 5 bases and 9 bases respectively, with 14 bases between them. This CDR3 comprises 13 residues. The CDR3 sequence is CASSPSKGPIQYF. The CDR3 DNA reads as TGTGCCAGCAGTCCCTCCAAGGGGCCCATTCAGTACTTC.

The V call is TRBV5-1, the J call TRBJ2-3; D not certain. The CDR3 spans 14 residues. Germline CDR1 is SGHRS and CDR2 is YFSETQ. Trimming pared 2 bases from V and 4 bases from J, leaving 11 bases between. The CDR3 sequence: CASSFGRVADTQYF. In DNA form, the CDR3 reads TGCGCCAGCAGCTTCGGACGGGTGGCAGATACGCAGTATTTT.

This chain links TRBV27 with TRBJ2-6; no firm D call. The V end was cut by 6 bases, the J end by 1 base, with 7 bases between. Per the germline V gene, CDR1 is MNHEY and CDR2 is SMNVEV (reference sequence). This CDR3 contains 14 residues. The chain's CDR3 is CASRVDSGANVLTF. CDR3 in DNA: TGTGCCAGCAGGGTAGATTCTGGGGCCAACGTCCTGACTTTC.

The gene calls are TRBV20-1 and TRBJ1-2, with D perhaps matching TRBD1 (6 bases). The CDR3 spans 13 residues. The ends were cut back, 3 bases at V and 5 bases at J, with 13 bases in the middle. Germline lookup yields CDR1 DFQATT and CDR2 SNEGSKA (reference sequence). CDR3 region: CSASRDMRYGYTF. CDR3 DNA sequence: TGCAGTGCTAGTAGGGACATGCGTTATGGCTACACCTTC.

Here the CDR3 DNA reads TGCGCCAGCAGCTTCGATGGACAGCCCAATCAGCCCCAGCATTTT. Its translation is CASSFDGQPNQPQHF. V and J are TRBV5-1 and TRBJ1-5; D is perhaps TRBD1 (6 bases). Germline loops: CDR1 SGHRS, CDR2 YFSETQ. The V end lost 2 bases, the J end lost 3 bases, and 12 bases lay between the germline ends. The CDR3 covers 15 residues.

On this clonotype: One end of the junction does not line up with germline, which may come from a read error. The V and J genes are TRBV25-1 and TRBJ2-6; D might be TRBD1 (5 bases). CDR3 size: 13 residues. Germline V gene sequence: CDR1 MGHDK, CDR2 SYGVNS. CDR3 amino acids: CASSISGANVPTF. CDR3 in DNA: TGTGCCAGCAGTATTTCTGGGGCCAACGTCCCGACTTTC.

The chain combines TRBV4-2 with TRBJ1-5; tentatively, D is TRBD1 (6 bases). With 0 bases removed from V and 2 bases from J, the gap between germline ends came to 14 bases. The CDR3 consists of 17 residues. Germline CDR1 is LGHNA and CDR2 is YNFKEQ. The CDR3 DNA is TGTGCCAGCAGCCAAGACCAGGACAGATTCGGCAATCAGCCCCAGCATTTT. Its translation: CASSQDQDRFGNQPQHF.

The chain combines TRBV28 with TRBJ1-2; 7 bases agree with TRBD1. Germline V gene lookup returns CDR1 MDHEN and CDR2 SYDVKM. The junction had 10 bases not matched to a gene; V was cut back by 6 bases and J by 3 bases. The length of the CDR3 is 15 residues. The chain's CDR3 is CASSTMRGQDYGYTF. DNA of the CDR3: TGTGCCAGCAGCACTATGAGGGGGCAAGACTATGGCTACACCTTC.

This clonotype was counted a few times. This chain uses TRBV5-8 with TRBJ2-6; possibly TRBD1 or TRBD2 for D (5 bases each). The CDR3 has 15 residues. V shed 0 bases and J shed 4 bases, with 8 bases lying between them. Germline V CDR1 and CDR2: SGHTS, YDEGEE. The CDR3 sequence is CASSLGGYGANVLTF. The CDR3 DNA sequence: TGTGCCAGCAGCTTGGGGGGGTACGGGGCCAACGTCCTGACTTTC.

The rearrangement uses TRBV29-1 and TRBJ2-1; weak D call: TRBD1 (6 bases). CDR1 is SQVTM, CDR2 ANQGSEA, per germline. There are 19 residues in the CDR3. The V end was cut by 0 bases, the J end by 0 bases, with 21 bases between. The CDR3 nucleotides are TGCAGCGTTGAAGATCCCAGGGGCCCTCAATGGAACTCCTACAATGAGCAGTTCTTC. It codes for CSVEDPRGPQWNSYNEQFF.

This clonotype was counted only a few times. This chain uses TRBV6-2 or TRBV6-3 with TRBJ2-7, with D perhaps TRBD1 or TRBD2 (5 bases each). There are 13 residues in the CDR3. V gave up 5 bases and J gave up 4 bases, with 12 bases separating them. From germline, CDR1 is MNHEY and CDR2 SVGEGT. This chain's CDR3 is CASSQRGRYEQYF. CDR3 nucleotides: TGTGCCAGCAGTCAACGGGGCAGATACGAGCAGTACTTC.

The chain uses TRBV13 and TRBJ1-2, with 7 bases identical to TRBD1. From germline, CDR1 is PRHDT and CDR2 FYEKMQ (reference sequence). Unmatched junction bases numbered 5, after V lost 5 bases and J lost 2 bases. This CDR3 spans 14 amino acids. The CDR3 here is CASSITGANYGYTF. In nucleotides, the CDR3 is TGTGCCAGCAGCATTACAGGGGCCAACTATGGCTACACCTTC. Full variable domain (rest looked up from reference TRBV13 and TRBJ1-2): AAGVIQSPRHLIKEKRETATLKCYPIPRHDTVYWYQQGPGQDPQFLISFYEKMQSDKGSIPDRFSAQQFSDYHSELNMSSLELGDSALYFCASSITGANYGYTFGSGTRLTVV.